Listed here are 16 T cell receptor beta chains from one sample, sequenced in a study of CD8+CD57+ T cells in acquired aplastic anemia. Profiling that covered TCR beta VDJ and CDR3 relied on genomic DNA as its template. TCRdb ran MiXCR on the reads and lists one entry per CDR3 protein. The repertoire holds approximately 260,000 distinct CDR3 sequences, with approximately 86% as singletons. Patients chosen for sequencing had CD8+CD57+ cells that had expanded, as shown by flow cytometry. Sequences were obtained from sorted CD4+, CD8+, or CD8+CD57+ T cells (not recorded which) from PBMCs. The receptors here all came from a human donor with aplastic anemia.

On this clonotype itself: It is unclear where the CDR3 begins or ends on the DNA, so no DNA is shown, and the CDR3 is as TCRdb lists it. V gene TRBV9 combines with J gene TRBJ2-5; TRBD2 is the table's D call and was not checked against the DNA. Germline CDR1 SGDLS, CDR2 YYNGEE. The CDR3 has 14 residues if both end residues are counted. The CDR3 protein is CASGGARNIQYFDF.

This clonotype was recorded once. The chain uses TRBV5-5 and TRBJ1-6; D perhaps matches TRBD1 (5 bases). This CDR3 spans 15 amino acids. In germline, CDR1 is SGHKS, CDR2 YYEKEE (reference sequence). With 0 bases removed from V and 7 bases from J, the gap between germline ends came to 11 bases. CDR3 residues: CASSLAGTENSPLHF. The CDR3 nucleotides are TGTGCCAGCAGCTTGGCAGGGACGGAGAATTCACCCCTCCACTTT.

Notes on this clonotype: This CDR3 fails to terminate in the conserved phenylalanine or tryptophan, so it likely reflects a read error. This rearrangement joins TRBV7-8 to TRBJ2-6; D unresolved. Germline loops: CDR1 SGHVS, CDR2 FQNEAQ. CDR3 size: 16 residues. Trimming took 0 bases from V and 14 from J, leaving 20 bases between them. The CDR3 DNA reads TGTGCCAGCAGCTTAGCGGGTAGCCACGGTACGCACTTCCTGACTTAC. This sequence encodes CASSLAGSHGTHFLTY.

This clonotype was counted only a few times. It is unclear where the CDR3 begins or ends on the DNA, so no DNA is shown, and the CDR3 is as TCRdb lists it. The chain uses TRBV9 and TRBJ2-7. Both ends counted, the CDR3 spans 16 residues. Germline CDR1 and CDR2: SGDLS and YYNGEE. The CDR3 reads CASSAASDTQYFEQYV.

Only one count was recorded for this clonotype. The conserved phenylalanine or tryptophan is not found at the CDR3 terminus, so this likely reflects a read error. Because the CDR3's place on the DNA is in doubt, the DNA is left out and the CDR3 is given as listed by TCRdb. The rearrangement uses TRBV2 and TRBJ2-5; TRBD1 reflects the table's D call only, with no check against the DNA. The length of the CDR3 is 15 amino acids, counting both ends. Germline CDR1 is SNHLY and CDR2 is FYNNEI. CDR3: CASGDGGTGRQYFYP.

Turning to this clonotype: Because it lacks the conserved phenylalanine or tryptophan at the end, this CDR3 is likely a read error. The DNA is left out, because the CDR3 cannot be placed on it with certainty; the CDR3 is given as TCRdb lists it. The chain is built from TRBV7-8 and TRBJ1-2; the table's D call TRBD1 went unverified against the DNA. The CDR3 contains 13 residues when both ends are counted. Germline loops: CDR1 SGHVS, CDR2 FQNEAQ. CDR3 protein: CASSLTSGPDTKY.

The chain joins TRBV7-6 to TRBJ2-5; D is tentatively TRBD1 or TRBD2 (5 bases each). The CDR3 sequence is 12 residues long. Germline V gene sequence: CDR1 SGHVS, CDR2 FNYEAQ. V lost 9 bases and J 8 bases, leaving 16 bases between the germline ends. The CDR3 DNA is TGTGCCAGACCGGTAGCTAGGGACACCCAGTACTTC. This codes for CARPVARDTQYF.

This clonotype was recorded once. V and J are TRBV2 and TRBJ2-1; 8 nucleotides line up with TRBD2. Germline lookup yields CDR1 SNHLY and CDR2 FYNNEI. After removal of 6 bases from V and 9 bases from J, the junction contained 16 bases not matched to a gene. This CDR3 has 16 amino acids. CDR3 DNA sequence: TGTGCCAGCAGCGTCCAAAGAGGCGGGGGGCCCACTGAGCAGTTCTTC. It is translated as CASSVQRGGGPTEQFF.

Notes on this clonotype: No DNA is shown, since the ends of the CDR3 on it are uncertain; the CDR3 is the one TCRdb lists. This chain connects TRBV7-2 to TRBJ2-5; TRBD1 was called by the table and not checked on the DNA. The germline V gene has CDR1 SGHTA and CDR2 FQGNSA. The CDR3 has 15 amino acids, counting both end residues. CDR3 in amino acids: CASSWGQGSNYGYYF.

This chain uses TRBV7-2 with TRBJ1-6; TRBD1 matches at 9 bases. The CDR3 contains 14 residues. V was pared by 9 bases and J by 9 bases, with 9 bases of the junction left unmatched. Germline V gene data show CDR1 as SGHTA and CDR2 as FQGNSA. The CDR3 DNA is TGTGCCAGTACCGGACTGGGACAGGGTTCACCCCTCCACTTT. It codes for CASTGLGQGSPLHF.

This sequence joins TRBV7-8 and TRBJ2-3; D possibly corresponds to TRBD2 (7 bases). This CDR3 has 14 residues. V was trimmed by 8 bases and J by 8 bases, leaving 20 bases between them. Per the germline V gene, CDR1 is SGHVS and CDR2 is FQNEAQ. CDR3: CASGSAGARGTQYF. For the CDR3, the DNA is TGTGCCAGCGGCTCTGCGGGGGCTCGGGGTACGCAGTATTTT. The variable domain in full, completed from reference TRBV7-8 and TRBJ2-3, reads GAGVSQSPRYKVAKRGQDVALRCDPISGHVSLFWYQQALGQGPEFLTYFQNEAQLDKSGLPSDRFFAERPEGSVSTLKIQRTQQEDSAVYLCASGSAGARGTQYFGPGTRLTVL.

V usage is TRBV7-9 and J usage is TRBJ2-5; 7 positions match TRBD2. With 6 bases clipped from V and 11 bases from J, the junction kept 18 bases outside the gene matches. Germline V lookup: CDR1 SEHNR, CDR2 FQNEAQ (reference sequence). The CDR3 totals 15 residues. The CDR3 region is CASSSGGGWGEPQYF. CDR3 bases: TGTGCCAGCAGTTCAGGCGGGGGTTGGGGAGAGCCGCAGTACTTC. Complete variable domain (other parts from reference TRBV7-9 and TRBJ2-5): DTGVSQNPRHKITKRGQNVTFRCDPISEHNRLYWYRQTLGQGPEFLTYFQNEAQLEKSRLLSDRFSAERPKGSFSTLEIQRTEQGDSAMYLCASSSGGGWGEPQYFGPGTRLLVL.

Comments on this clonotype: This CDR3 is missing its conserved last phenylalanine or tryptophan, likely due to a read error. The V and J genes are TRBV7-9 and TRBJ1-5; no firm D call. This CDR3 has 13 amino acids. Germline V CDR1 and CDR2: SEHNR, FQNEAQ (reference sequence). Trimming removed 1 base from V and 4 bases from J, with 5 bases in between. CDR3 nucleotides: TGTGCCAGCAGCTTAGTAGAGAATCAGCCCCAGCATTTA. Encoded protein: CASSLVENQPQHL.

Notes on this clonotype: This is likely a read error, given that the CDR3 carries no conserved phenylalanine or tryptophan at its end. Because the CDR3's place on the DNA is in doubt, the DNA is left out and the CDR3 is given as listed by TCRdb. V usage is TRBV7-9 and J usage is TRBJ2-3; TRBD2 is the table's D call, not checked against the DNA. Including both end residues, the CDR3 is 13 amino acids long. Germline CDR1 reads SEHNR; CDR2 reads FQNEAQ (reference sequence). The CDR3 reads CASGTESGNTHHY.

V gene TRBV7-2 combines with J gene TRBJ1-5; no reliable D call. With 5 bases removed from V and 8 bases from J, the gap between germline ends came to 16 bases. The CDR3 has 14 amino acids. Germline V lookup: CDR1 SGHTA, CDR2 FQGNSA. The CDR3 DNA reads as TGTGCCAGCAGCGTATCGGGAGGCCCCGAGCCCCAGCATTTT. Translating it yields CASSVSGGPEPQHF. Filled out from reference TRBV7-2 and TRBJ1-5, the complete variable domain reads GAGVSQSPSNKVTEKGKDVELRCDPISGHTALYWYRQSLGQGLEFLIYFQGNSAPDKSGLPSDRFSAERTGGSVSTLTIQRTQQEDSAVYLCASSVSGGPEPQHFGDGTRLSIL.

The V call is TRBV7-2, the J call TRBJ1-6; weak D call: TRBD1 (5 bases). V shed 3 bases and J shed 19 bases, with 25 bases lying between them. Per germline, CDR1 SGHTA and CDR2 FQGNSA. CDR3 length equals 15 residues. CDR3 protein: CASSLGGGQRTQFHF. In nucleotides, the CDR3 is TGTGCCAGCAGCTTGGGCGGGGGTCAGCGAACCCAGTTTCACTTT.